The present T cell receptor (beta chain) was sequenced within a study of beta chain features in type 1 diabetes. Points from the study as a whole: Shorter templates may be favored by PCR, equally so in patients and controls. Naive, central memory and regulatory TCRB repertoires appeared more similar among patients than healthy donors.

The whole isolated RNA underwent reverse transcription, so sequencing captured expressed TCRB transcripts. Libraries were prepared by immunoSEQ multiplex PCR; TCRdb keeps only in-frame clonotypes and omits some of them. Of about 260,000 clones in the sample, around 68% were seen once. This CDR3 comprises 11 residues. Germline V gene lookup returns CDR1 LNHNV and CDR2 YYDKDF (reference sequence). V gave up 5 bases and J gave up 11 bases, with 10 bases separating them. Note on this clone: Its antigen is unidentified.

Material for sequencing was naive CD4+ T cells from blood. This clonotype was sampled from a man aged 25 to 40 in good health. The V and J genes are TRBV15 and TRBJ1-5; the D is unclear. In DNA form, the CDR3 reads TGTGCCACCAGCTCAATGGAGGCCCAGCATTTT. It is translated as CATSSMEAQHF.